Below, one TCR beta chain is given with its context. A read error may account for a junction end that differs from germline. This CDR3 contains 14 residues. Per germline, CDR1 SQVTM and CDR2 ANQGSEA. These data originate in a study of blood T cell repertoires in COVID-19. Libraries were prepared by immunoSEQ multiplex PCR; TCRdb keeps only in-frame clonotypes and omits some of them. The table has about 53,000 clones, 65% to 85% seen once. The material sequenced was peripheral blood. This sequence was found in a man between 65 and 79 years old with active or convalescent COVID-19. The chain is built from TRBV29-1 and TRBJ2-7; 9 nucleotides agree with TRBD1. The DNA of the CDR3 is TGCAGCGTTGCCTGGACAGGGGCTTCCTCCGAGCAGTACTTC. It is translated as CSVAWTGASSEQYF.